This entry describes one T cell receptor beta chain. This record belongs to a study of blood T cells in healthy people across ages. A sample-barcoded 5' primer and a J-beta primer mix were used in a second PCR of roughly 7 to 11 cycles. Each cDNA molecule was tagged by a template-switch adaptor that had 12 random nucleotides. TCRdb itself ran the 5' RACE reads through MiXCR, one entry per CDR3 protein. The sample lists around 800,000 distinct CDR3 sequences, roughly 44% occurring once. The germline gives CDR1 SGHTA, CDR2 FQGNSA. The CDR3 spans 17 residues. J was trimmed by 7 bases and V by 4 bases; bases with no gene match: 11.

Sequencing was performed on blood. The TCR sequence derives from a man aged 55-75 years in good health. The gene calls are TRBV7-2 and TRBJ1-6; 9 bases are a match to TRBD1. CDR3 residues: CASSSRTGDYVNSPLHF. CDR3 DNA: TGTGCCAGCAGCTCTCGGACAGGGGACTATGTAAATTCACCCCTCCACTTT. Drawing the rest from reference TRBV7-2 and TRBJ1-6, the complete variable domain is GAGVSQSPSNKVTEKGKDVELRCDPISGHTALYWYRQSLGQGLEFLIYFQGNSAPDKSGLPSDRFSAERTGGSVSTLTIQRTQQEDSAVYLCASSSRTGDYVNSPLHFGNGTRLTVT.